This TCR beta chain was recovered during a study of cytomegalovirus exposure and HLA in healthy donors. General study results and limits: The study labeled under 200 TCR beta chains cytomegalovirus-associated. Presence/absence comparisons presumed near-even sequencing depth among donors.

Trimming took 2 bases from V and 0 from J, leaving 11 bases between them. Germline V gene sequence: CDR1 SGHTA, CDR2 FQGNSA. The CDR3 runs to 16 residues. The PCR contained 60 Vbeta and 13 Jbeta primers. TCRdb keeps only in-frame clones here, not all; method: immunoSEQ multiplex PCR. The top ten clones hold around 10% of a sample with roughly 34,000 clones, about 70% of them seen once. For this clone: The antigen remains unidentified.

Sequenced input: PBMCs. The V call is TRBV7-2, the J call TRBJ2-1, with D perhaps TRBD1 (5 bases). The receptor comes from a man aged 35 to 55 in good health and CMV-seropositive. The CDR3 nucleotides read TGTGCCAGCAGCTTACGCGCGGACATCTCCTACAATGAGCAGTTCTTC. Translating gives CASSLRADISYNEQFF.